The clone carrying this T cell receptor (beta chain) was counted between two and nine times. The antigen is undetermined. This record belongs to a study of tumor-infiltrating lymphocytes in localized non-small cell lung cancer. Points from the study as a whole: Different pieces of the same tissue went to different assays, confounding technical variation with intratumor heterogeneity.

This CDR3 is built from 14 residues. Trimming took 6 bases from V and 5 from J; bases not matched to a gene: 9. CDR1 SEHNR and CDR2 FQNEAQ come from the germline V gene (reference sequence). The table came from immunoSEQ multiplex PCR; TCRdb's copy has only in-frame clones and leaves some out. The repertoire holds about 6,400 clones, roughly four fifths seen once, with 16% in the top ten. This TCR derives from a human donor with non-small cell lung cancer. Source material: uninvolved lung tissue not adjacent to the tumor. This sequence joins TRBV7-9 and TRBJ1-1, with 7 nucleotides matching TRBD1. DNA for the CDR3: TGTGCCAGCAGAGCAGGGGGTGGGTATACTGAAGCTTTCTTT. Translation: CASRAGGGYTEAFF.